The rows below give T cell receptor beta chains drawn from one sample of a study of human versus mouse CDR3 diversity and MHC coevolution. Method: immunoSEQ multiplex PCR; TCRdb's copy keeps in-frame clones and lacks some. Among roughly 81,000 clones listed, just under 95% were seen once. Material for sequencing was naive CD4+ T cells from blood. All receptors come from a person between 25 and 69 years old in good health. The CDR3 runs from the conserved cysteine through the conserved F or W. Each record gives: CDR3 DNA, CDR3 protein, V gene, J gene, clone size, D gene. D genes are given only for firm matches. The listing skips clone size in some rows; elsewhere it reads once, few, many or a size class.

DNA: TGTGCCAGCAGTTACAGGGAAAAACTGTTTTTT
CDR3: CASSYREKLFF
V: TRBV7-9
J: TRBJ1-4
size: few
D: -

DNA: TGTGCCAGCAGCCCTCCAGGGAAGTTCACAGATACGCAGTATTTT
CDR3: CASSPPGKFTDTQYF
V: TRBV28
J: TRBJ2-3
size: -
D: -

DNA: TGCGCCAGCAGCCCTAACCGCGCTATCCCAGATACGCAGTATTTT
CDR3: CASSPNRAIPDTQYF
V: TRBV4-1
J: TRBJ2-3
size: -
D: -

DNA: TGCGCCAGCAGCCAAGAACCGGGGAATGACGGGGAGCTGTTTTTT
CDR3: CASSQEPGNDGELFF
V: TRBV4-1
J: TRBJ2-2
size: -
D: -

DNA: TGTGCCAGCGGGGGGACAGCCGGAACGTCGGGCTACACCTTC
CDR3: CASGGTAGTSGYTF
V: TRBV6-5
J: TRBJ1-2
size: -
D: TRBD1

DNA: TGTGCCAGTAGCGAATTTACAGGGATCACTAATGAAAAACTGTTTTTT
CDR3: CASSEFTGITNEKLFF
V: TRBV19
J: TRBJ1-4
size: -
D: -

DNA: TGTGCCAGCAGTGATCAGGGGCGCCTCAATGAGCAGTTCTTC
CDR3: CASSDQGRLNEQFF
V: TRBV2
J: TRBJ2-1
size: -
D: -

DNA: TGTGCCAGCTCCCTAGGCGGGGTTAGCTCCTACAATGAGCAGTTCTTC
CDR3: CASSLGGVSSYNEQFF
V: TRBV18
J: TRBJ2-1
size: -
D: -

DNA: TGTGCCAGCAGTGAACTAGCCAGTTGGGGCTACACCTTC
CDR3: CASSELASWGYTF
V: TRBV6-1
J: TRBJ1-2
size: once
D: -

DNA: TGTGCCAGCAGTGTAACAGGGCGGGAGCAGTACTTC
CDR3: CASSVTGREQYF
V: TRBV6-4
J: TRBJ2-7
size: -
D: -

DNA: TGTGCCAGTAGTAGATTAGCGGGAGCCGGGGAGCTGTTTTTT
CDR3: CASSRLAGAGELFF
V: TRBV19
J: TRBJ2-2
size: -
D: TRBD2

DNA: TGTGCCAGCAGTCCTTACAACGACTCCTACGAGCAGTACTTC
CDR3: CASSPYNDSYEQYF
V: TRBV6-1
J: TRBJ2-7
size: -
D: -

DNA: TGTGCCAGCTCCTGGACAGGGGAGAACACTGAAGCTTTCTTT
CDR3: CASSWTGENTEAFF
V: TRBV18
J: TRBJ1-1
size: -
D: TRBD1

DNA: TGTGCCAGCAGCTTCGACAGGGAAGCTTTCTTT
CDR3: CASSFDREAFF
V: TRBV7-9
J: TRBJ1-1
size: -
D: -

DNA: TGTGCCAGCAGCTTAAGCCCGTATAGCAATCAGCCCCAGCATTTT
CDR3: CASSLSPYSNQPQHF
V: TRBV5-4
J: TRBJ1-5
size: -
D: -

DNA: TGCGCCAGCAGCTTGTCCTGGACAGGGAGCAACGAGCAGTACTTC
CDR3: CASSLSWTGSNEQYF
V: TRBV5-1
J: TRBJ2-7
size: -
D: TRBD1

DNA: TGTGCCAGCTCGCCCGAAATGAGCGGAAACACCATATATTTT
CDR3: CASSPEMSGNTIYF
V: TRBV18
J: TRBJ1-3
size: -
D: -

DNA: TGTGCCAGCTCACCACGGTCGGCAGGCTGGAACACTGAAGCTTTCTTT
CDR3: CASSPRSAGWNTEAFF
V: TRBV18
J: TRBJ1-1
size: -
D: -

DNA: TGTGCCAGCTCACTTACAGGGGGCATCAACTACGAGCAGTACTTC
CDR3: CASSLTGGINYEQYF
V: TRBV18
J: TRBJ2-7
size: -
D: TRBD1

DNA: TGTGCCAGCAGCTTAAAGATGCTAGCGGGATACACAGATACGCAGTATTTT
CDR3: CASSLKMLAGYTDTQYF
V: TRBV7-3
J: TRBJ2-3
size: -
D: TRBD2

DNA: TGTGCCAGCAGCTCACTAGCGGGAGATGAGCAGTACTTC
CDR3: CASSSLAGDEQYF
V: TRBV5-4
J: TRBJ2-7
size: -
D: TRBD2

DNA: TGTGCCAGCAGCCAAGAACCGTTCAGGGCGTACTATGGCTACACCTTC
CDR3: CASSQEPFRAYYGYTF
V: TRBV14
J: TRBJ1-2
size: -
D: -

DNA: TGCGCCAGCAGCCTAGGACAGGGGAGGGCCGGGGAGCTGTTTTTT
CDR3: CASSLGQGRAGELFF
V: TRBV4-3
J: TRBJ2-2
size: -
D: TRBD1

DNA: TGTGCCAGTAGTACTCTAGCGGGTTACAATGAGCAGTTCTTC
CDR3: CASSTLAGYNEQFF
V: TRBV19
J: TRBJ2-1
size: -
D: TRBD2

DNA: TGTGCCAGCAATCAGGGGGCGGGCGAGCAGTACTTC
CDR3: CASNQGAGEQYF
V: TRBV7-2
J: TRBJ2-7
size: -
D: TRBD1

DNA: TGTGCCAGCAGCCCCCGACAGAGCTACACTGAAGCTTTCTTT
CDR3: CASSPRQSYTEAFF
V: TRBV7-9
J: TRBJ1-1
size: -
D: -

DNA: TGTGCCAGCAGCTCCAAGCTCAACCGGGACTCCTACGAGCAGTACTTC
CDR3: CASSSKLNRDSYEQYF
V: TRBV11-1
J: TRBJ2-7
size: -
D: -

DNA: TGTGCCAGCAGTCTCGGGCAGGGGAACTACAATGAGCAGTTCTTC
CDR3: CASSLGQGNYNEQFF
V: TRBV27
J: TRBJ2-1
size: few
D: -

DNA: TGTGCCATCAGTGACAGGTCAGGTGATGCTGAAGCTTTCTTT
CDR3: CAISDRSGDAEAFF
V: TRBV10-3
J: TRBJ1-1
size: -
D: -

DNA: TGTGCCAGCTCAGATACAGGGGGCGCGGACGAGCAGTACTTC
CDR3: CASSDTGGADEQYF
V: TRBV18
J: TRBJ2-7
size: -
D: TRBD1

DNA: TGTGCCAGCAGCCAAGATCCCAGGGCCTATAGCAATCAGCCCCAGCATTTT
CDR3: CASSQDPRAYSNQPQHF
V: TRBV4-2
J: TRBJ1-5
size: -
D: -

DNA: TGTGCCAGCAGCCGATACCGTACTCCGCTTAGCTCCTACAATGAGCAGTTCTTC
CDR3: CASSRYRTPLSSYNEQFF
V: TRBV14
J: TRBJ2-1
size: -
D: -

DNA: TGTGCCAGCGCCAGGGAGAACACTGAAGCTTTCTTT
CDR3: CASARENTEAFF
V: TRBV7-3
J: TRBJ1-1
size: -
D: -

DNA: TGTGCCAGTAGTATGGGGTTAAGGAGACAGCTGAACACTGAAGCTTTCTTT
CDR3: CASSMGLRRQLNTEAFF
V: TRBV19
J: TRBJ1-1
size: -
D: -

DNA: TGTGCCTGGAGTGGTGTAGACAATCAGCCCCAGCATTTT
CDR3: CAWSGVDNQPQHF
V: TRBV30
J: TRBJ1-5
size: once
D: -

DNA: TGCGCCAGCAGCCCGGGACAGGCGTCGAACACCGGGGAGCTGTTTTTT
CDR3: CASSPGQASNTGELFF
V: TRBV5-1
J: TRBJ2-2
size: -
D: TRBD1

DNA: TGTGCCAGCAGGGGGCCGGGCCGCAATCAGCCCCAGCATTTT
CDR3: CASRGPGRNQPQHF
V: TRBV28
J: TRBJ1-5
size: -
D: -

DNA: TGTGCCAGCAGACTCCAAAATACCTACGAGCAGTACTTC
CDR3: CASRLQNTYEQYF
V: TRBV7-2
J: TRBJ2-7
size: -
D: -

DNA: TGTGCCTGGGGAGGCAGGGGATCCACCGGGGAGCTGTTTTTT
CDR3: CAWGGRGSTGELFF
V: TRBV30
J: TRBJ2-2
size: -
D: -

DNA: TGCAGCTCCCGGACGGGATCCGGGCCTGAGACCGGGGAGCTGTTTTTT
CDR3: CSSRTGSGPETGELFF
V: TRBV29-1
J: TRBJ2-2
size: -
D: -

DNA: TGTGCTAGTGGTTTGCCCCGGACAGGGGGCAACGAGCAGTACTTC
CDR3: CASGLPRTGGNEQYF
V: TRBV12-5
J: TRBJ2-7
size: -
D: TRBD1

DNA: TGCGCCAGCAGCTGGCAGGGGTCCACAGATACGCAGTATTTT
CDR3: CASSWQGSTDTQYF
V: TRBV5-1
J: TRBJ2-3
size: -
D: -

DNA: TGCAGCGTTGACTTAAGCACCGGCTACACCTTC
CDR3: CSVDLSTGYTF
V: TRBV29-1
J: TRBJ1-2
size: -
D: -